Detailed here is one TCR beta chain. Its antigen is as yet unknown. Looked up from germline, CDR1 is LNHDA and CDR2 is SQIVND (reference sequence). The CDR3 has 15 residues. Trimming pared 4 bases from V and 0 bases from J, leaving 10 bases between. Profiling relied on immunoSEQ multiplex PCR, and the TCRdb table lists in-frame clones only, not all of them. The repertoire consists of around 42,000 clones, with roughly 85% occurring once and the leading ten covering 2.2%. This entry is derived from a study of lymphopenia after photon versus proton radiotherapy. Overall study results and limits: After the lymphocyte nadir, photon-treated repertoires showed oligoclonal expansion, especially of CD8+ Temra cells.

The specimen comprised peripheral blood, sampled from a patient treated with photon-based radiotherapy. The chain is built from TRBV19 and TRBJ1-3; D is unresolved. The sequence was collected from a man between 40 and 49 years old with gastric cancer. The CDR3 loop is CASSSRGTSGNTIYF. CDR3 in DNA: TGTGCCAGTAGTAGTCGGGGAACCTCTGGAAACACCATATATTTT.